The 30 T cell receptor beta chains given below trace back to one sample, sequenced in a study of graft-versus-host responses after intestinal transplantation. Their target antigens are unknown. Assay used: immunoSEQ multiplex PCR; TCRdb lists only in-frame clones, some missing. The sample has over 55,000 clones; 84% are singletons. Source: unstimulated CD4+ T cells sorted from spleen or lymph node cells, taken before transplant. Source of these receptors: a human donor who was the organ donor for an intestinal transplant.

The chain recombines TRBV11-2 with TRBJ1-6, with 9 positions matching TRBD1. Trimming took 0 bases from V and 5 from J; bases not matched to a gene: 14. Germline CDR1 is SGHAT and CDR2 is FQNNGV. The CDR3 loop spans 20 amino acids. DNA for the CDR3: TGTGCCAGCAGCTTAGAGTCGGGACAGGGACGGGTATCGAATAATTCACCCCTCCACTTT. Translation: CASSLESGQGRVSNNSPLHF.

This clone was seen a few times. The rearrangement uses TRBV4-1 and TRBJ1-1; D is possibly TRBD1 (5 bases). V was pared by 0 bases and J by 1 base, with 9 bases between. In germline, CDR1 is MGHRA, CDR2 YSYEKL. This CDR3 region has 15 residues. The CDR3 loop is CASSQDGQGNTEAFF. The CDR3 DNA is TGCGCCAGCAGCCAAGATGGCCAGGGGAACACTGAAGCTTTCTTT.

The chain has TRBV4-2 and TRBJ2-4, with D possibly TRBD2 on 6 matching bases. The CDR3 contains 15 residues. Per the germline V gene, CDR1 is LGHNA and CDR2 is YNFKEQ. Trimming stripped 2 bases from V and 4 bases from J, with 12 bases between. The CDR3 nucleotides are TGTGCCAGCAGCCAAACAACCGGGACTAAAAACATTCAGTACTTC. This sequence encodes CASSQTTGTKNIQYF.

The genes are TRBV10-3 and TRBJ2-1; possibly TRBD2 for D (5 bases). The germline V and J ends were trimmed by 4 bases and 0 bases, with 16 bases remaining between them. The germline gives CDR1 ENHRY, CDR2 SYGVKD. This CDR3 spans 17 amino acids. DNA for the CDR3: TGTGCCATCAGTGTCGTTACGGGAACATACTCCTACAATGAGCAGTTCTTC. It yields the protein CAISVVTGTYSYNEQFF.

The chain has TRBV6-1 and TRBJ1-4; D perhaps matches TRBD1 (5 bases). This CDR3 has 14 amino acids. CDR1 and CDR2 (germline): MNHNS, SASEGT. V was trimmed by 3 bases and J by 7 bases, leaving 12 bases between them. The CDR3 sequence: CASSDTGVGEKLFF. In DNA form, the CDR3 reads TGTGCCAGCAGTGATACGGGGGTCGGTGAAAAACTGTTTTTT.

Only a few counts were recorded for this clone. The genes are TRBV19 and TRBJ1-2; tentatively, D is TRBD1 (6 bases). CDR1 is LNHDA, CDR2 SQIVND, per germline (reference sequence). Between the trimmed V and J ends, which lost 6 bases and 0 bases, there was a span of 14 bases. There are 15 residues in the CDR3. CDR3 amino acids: CASRETGPTNYGYTF. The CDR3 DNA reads TGTGCCAGTAGGGAAACAGGGCCCACTAACTATGGCTACACCTTC.

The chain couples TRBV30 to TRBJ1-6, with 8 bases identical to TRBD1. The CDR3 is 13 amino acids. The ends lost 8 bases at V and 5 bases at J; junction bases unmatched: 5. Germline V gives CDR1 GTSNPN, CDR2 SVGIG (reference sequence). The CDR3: CAGSGGNNSPLHF. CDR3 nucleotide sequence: TGTGCCGGATCAGGGGGCAATAATTCACCCCTCCACTTT. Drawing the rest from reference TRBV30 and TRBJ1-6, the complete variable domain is SQTIHQWPATLVQPVGSPLSLECTVEGTSNPNLYWYRQAAGRGLQLLFYSVGIGQISSEVPQNLSASRPQDRQFILSSKKLLLSDSGFYLCAGSGGNNSPLHFGNGTRLTVT.

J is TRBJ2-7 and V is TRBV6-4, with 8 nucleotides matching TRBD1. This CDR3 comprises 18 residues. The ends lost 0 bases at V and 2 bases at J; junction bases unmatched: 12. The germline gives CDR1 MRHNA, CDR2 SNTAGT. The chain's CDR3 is CASSDSKGQGAPPYEQYV. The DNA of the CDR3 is TGTGCCAGCAGTGACTCGAAGGGCCAGGGGGCACCTCCCTACGAGCAGTACGTC.

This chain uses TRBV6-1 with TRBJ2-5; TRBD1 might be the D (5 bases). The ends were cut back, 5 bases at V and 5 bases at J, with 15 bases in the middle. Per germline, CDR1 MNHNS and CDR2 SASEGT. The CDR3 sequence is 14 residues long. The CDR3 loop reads CASSMSWAGETQYF. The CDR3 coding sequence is TGTGCCAGCAGTATGTCGTGGGCAGGGGAGACCCAGTACTTC.

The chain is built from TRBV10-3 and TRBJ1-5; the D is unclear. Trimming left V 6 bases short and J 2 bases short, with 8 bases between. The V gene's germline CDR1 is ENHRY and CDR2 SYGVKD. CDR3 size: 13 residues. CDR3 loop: CAISNNGNQPQHF. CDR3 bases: TGTGCCATCAGCAACAATGGCAATCAGCCCCAGCATTTT.

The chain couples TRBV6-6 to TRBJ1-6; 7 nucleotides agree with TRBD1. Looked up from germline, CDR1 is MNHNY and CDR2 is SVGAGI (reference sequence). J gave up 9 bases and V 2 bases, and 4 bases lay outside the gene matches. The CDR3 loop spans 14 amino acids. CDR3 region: CASSYRGGSSPLHF. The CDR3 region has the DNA TGTGCCAGCAGTTACCGAGGGGGCTCTTCACCCCTCCACTTT.

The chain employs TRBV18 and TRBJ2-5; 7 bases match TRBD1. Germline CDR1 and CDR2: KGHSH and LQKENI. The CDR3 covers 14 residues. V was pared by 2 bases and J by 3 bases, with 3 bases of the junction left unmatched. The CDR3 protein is CASSPKQGKETQYF. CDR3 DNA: TGTGCCAGCTCACCAAAACAGGGGAAAGAGACCCAGTACTTC.

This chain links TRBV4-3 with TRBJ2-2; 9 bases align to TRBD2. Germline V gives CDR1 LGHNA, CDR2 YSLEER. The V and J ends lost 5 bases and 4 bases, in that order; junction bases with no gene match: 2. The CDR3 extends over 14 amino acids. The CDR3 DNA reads TGCGCCAGCAGCGCACTAGCGGGCACCGGGGAGCTGTTTTTT. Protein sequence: CASSALAGTGELFF.

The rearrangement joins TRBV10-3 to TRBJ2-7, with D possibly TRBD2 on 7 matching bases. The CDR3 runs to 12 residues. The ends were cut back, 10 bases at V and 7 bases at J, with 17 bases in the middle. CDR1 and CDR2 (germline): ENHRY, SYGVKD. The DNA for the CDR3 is TGTGCCACCTGGGGGGGGGCGGGGGAGCAGTACGTC. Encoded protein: CATWGGAGEQYV.

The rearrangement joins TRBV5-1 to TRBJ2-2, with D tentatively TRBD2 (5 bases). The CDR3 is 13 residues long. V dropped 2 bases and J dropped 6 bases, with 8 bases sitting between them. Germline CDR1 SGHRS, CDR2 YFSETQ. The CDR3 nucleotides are TGCGCCAGCAGCTTCGGGGATTCCGGGGAGCTGTTTTTT. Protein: CASSFGDSGELFF.

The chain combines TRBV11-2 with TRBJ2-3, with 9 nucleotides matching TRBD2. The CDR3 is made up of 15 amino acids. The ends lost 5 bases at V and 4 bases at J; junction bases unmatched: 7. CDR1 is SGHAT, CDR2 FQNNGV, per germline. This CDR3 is CASSDSRGGADTQYF. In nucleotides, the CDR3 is TGTGCCAGCAGCGACTCGCGGGGGGGGGCAGATACGCAGTATTTT.

The CDR3 coding sequence is TGTGCCAGCAGCCTAGGACTAGCGGGGGGCCCCGGCACAGATACGCAGTATTTT. Translation gives CASSLGLAGGPGTDTQYF. This chain joins TRBV2 and TRBJ2-3, with 14 positions matching TRBD2. Germline V gene lookup returns CDR1 SNHLY and CDR2 FYNNEI. This CDR3 comprises 18 residues. With V trimmed by 6 bases and J by 1 base, 9 bases remained unmatched.

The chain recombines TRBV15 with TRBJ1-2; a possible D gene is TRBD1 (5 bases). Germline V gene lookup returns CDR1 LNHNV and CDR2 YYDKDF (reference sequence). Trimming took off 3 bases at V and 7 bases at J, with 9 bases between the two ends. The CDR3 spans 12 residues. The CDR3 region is CATSSSGFGYTF. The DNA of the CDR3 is TGTGCCACCAGCAGCTCAGGGTTTGGCTACACCTTC.

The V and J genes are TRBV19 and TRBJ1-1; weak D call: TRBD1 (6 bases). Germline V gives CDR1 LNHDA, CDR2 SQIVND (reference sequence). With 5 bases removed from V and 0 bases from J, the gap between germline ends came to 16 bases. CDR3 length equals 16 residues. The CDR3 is CASSAHRDPMNTEAFF. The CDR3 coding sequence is TGTGCCAGTAGTGCACACAGGGACCCCATGAACACTGAAGCTTTCTTT.

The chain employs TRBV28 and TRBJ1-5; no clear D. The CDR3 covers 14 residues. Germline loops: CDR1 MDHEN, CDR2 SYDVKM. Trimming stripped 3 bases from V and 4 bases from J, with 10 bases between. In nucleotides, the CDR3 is TGTGCCAGCAGTTTCGGGGTAGGAAATCAGCCCCAGCATTTT. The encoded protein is CASSFGVGNQPQHF.

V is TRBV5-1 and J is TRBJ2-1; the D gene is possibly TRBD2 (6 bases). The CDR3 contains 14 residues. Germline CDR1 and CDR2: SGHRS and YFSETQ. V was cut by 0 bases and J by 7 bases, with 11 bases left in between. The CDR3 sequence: CASSLERGGNEQFF. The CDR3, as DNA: TGCGCCAGCAGCTTGGAAAGGGGAGGTAATGAGCAGTTCTTC.

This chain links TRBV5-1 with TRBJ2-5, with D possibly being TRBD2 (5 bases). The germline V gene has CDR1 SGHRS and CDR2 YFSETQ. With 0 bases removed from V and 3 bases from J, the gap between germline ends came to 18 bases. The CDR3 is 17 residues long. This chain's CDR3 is CASSLEPGTGKKETQYF. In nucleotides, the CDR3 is TGCGCCAGCAGCTTGGAGCCAGGTACGGGAAAGAAAGAGACCCAGTACTTC.

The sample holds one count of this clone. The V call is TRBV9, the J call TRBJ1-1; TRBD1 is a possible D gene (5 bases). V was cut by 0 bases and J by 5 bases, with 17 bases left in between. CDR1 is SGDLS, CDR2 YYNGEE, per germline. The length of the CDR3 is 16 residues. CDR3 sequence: CASSVVGRGVGTEAFF. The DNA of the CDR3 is TGTGCCAGCAGCGTAGTTGGCCGGGGGGTGGGGACTGAAGCTTTCTTT.

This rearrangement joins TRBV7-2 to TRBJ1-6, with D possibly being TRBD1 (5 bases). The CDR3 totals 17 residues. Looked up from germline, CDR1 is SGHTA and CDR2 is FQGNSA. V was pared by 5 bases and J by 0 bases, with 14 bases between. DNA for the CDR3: TGTGCCAGCAGCGCCGGACGACAGATCTCCTATAATTCACCCCTCCACTTT. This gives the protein CASSAGRQISYNSPLHF.

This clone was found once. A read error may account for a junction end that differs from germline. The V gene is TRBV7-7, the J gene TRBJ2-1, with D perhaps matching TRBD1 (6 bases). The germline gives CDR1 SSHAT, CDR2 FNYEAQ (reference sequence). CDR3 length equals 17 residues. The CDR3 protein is CASSLRGGGVSYNEQFF. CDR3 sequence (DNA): TGTGCTAGCAGCTTACGAGGGGGTGGGGTCTCCTACAATGAGCAGTTCTTC. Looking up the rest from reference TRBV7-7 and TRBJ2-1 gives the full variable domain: GAGVSQSPRYKVTKRGQDVTLRCDPISSHATLYWYQQALGQGPEFLTYFNYEAQPDKSGLPSDRFSAERPEGSISTLTIQRTEQRDSAMYRCASSLRGGGVSYNEQFFGPGTRLTVL.

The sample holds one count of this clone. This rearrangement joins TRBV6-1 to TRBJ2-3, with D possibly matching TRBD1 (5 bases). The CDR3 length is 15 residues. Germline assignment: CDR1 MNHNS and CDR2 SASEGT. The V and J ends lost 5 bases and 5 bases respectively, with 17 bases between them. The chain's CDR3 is CASSLTVDSGDTQYF. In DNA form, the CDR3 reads TGTGCCAGCAGTTTAACGGTAGACAGTGGAGATACGCAGTATTTT.

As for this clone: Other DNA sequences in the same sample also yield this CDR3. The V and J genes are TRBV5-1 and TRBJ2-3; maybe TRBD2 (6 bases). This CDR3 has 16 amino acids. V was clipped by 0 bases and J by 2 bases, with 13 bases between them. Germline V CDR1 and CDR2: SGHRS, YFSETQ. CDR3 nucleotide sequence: TGCGCCAGCAGCTTGGTTGGAGGGTCTCCCACAGATACGCAGTATTTT. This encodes CASSLVGGSPTDTQYF.

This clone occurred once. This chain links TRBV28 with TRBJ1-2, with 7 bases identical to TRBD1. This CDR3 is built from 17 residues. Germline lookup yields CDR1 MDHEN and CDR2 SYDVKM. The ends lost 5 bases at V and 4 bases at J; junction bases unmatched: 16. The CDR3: CASSNNSIGQDGYGYTF. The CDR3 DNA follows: TGTGCCAGCAGTAACAACTCCATTGGACAGGACGGCTATGGCTACACCTTC.

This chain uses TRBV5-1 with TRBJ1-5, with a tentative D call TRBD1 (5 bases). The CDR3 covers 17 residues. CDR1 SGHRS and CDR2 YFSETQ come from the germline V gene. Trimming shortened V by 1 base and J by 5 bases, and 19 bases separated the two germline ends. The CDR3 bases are TGCGCCAGCAGCTTGTTAGTCCCTCGGGGGGTGTATCAGCCCCAGCATTTT. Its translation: CASSLLVPRGVYQPQHF.

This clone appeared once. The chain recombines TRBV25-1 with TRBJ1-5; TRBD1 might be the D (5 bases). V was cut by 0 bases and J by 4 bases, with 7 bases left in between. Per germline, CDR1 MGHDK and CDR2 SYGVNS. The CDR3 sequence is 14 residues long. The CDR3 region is CASSEYGQNQPQHF. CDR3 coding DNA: TGTGCCAGCAGTGAATACGGACAAAATCAGCCCCAGCATTTT.